Each of the 27 T cell receptor beta chains below was sequenced from the same sample in a study of T-cell reconstitution after alpha-beta-depleted transplantation in children. The library targeted TCRbeta and was prepared with unique molecular identifiers. TCRdb itself ran the PCR reads through MiXCR, one entry per CDR3 protein. This table holds 250,000 to 400,000 distinct CDR3 sequences, roughly 25% found once. The source material was PBMCs, mostly from graft donor cells, sampled 180 days after TCRalphabeta/CD19-depleted stem cell transplant. The receptor set was obtained from a male patient younger than 18 who had a stem cell transplant for acute lymphoblastic leukemia, so the T cells may come from the graft donor.

This clonotype occurred a few times. This chain connects TRBV18 to TRBJ1-2; D remains unclear. V lost 5 bases, J lost 6 bases, and 10 bases lay in between. Germline V gene data show CDR1 as KGHSH and CDR2 as LQKENI. The CDR3 loop spans 12 amino acids. DNA of the CDR3: TGTGCCAGCTCAAGGTACACGGATGGCTACACCTTC. It codes for CASSRYTDGYTF.

The chain couples TRBV28 to TRBJ2-5, with TRBD2 as a possible D gene (7 bases). Germline CDR1 and CDR2: MDHEN and SYDVKM. The CDR3 totals 15 residues. The V end lost 2 bases, the J end lost 5 bases, and 15 bases lay between the germline ends. In DNA form, the CDR3 reads TGTGCCAGCAGTTTAGGGGTCAGGGGAGGGGAGACCCAGTACTTC. Translating it yields CASSLGVRGGETQYF. Full variable domain (missing parts from reference TRBV28 and TRBJ2-5): DVKVTQSSRYLVKRTGEKVFLECVQDMDHENMFWYRQDPGLGLRLIYFSYDVKMKEKGDIPEGYSVSREKKERFSLILESASTNQTSMYLCASSLGVRGGETQYFGPGTRLLVL.

The V gene is TRBV28, the J gene TRBJ1-5; the D is unclear. The germline V and J ends were trimmed by 7 bases and 6 bases, with 10 bases remaining between them. This CDR3 region has 12 residues. Germline lookup yields CDR1 MDHEN and CDR2 SYDVKM. The CDR3 DNA follows: TGTGCCAGCACCTCCCCGGGTCAGCCCCAGCATTTT. Protein: CASTSPGQPQHF. Together with reference TRBV28 and TRBJ1-5, the CDR3 gives the full variable domain: DVKVTQSSRYLVKRTGEKVFLECVQDMDHENMFWYRQDPGLGLRLIYFSYDVKMKEKGDIPEGYSVSREKKERFSLILESASTNQTSMYLCASTSPGQPQHFGDGTRLSIL.

The chain links TRBV15 to TRBJ2-3; D is ambiguous. The CDR3 contains 12 residues. V lost 3 bases to trimming and J lost 8 bases, with 9 bases between them. CDR1 and CDR2 (germline): LNHNV, YYDKDF (reference sequence). CDR3 DNA: TGTGCCACCAGCAGCGCTTATGGTACGCAGTATTTT. This sequence encodes CATSSAYGTQYF. The variable domain in full, completed from reference TRBV15 and TRBJ2-3, reads DAMVIQNPRYQVTQFGKPVTLSCSQTLNHNVMYWYQQKSSQAPKLLFHYYDKDFNNEADTPDNFQSRRPNTSFCFLDIRSPGLGDTAMYLCATSSAYGTQYFGPGTRLTVL.

This chain uses TRBV20-1 with TRBJ2-7, with D hard to call. This CDR3 spans 11 amino acids. The germline V gene encodes CDR1 DFQATT and CDR2 SNEGSKA (reference sequence). With 4 bases removed from V and 4 bases from J, the gap between germline ends came to 8 bases. The CDR3 sequence: CSATNSYEQYF. CDR3 nucleotide sequence: TGCAGTGCTACAAACTCTTACGAGCAGTACTTC.

The CDR3 region is CASSLFPGRLTETQYF. CDR3 coding DNA: TGTGCCAGCAGTTTATTCCCGGGACGACTCACGGAGACCCAGTACTTC. The chain employs TRBV12-3 or TRBV12-4 and TRBJ2-5, with D perhaps matching TRBD1 or TRBD2 (5 bases each). V was pared by 2 bases and J by 5 bases, with 18 bases between. The CDR3 contains 16 residues.

In its sample, this clonotype was seen a few times. The chain recombines TRBV7-6 with TRBJ2-5; D possibly corresponds to TRBD2 (5 bases). V gave up 1 base and J gave up 4 bases, with 10 bases separating them. The germline V gene has CDR1 SGHVS and CDR2 FNYEAQ. This CDR3 has 14 amino acids. The DNA for the CDR3 is TGTGCCAGCAGCTTAGTCGCGGCGGGAGAGACCCAGTACTTC. It encodes CASSLVAAGETQYF.

This clonotype was detected only a few times. The CDR3 DNA reads as TGCGCCAGCAGCTTGTACCCACAAGTCTCTGGAAACACCATATATTTT. Its protein product is CASSLYPQVSGNTIYF. The V call is TRBV5-1, the J call TRBJ1-3, with unresolved D. This CDR3 is 16 amino acids long. CDR1 and CDR2 from the germline V gene are SGHRS and YFSETQ. The V end was cut by 1 base, the J end by 0 bases, with 11 bases between.

The chain combines TRBV12-3 or TRBV12-4 with TRBJ2-1, with 9 positions matching TRBD2. Trimming at V came to 7 bases and at J to 4 bases, leaving 14 bases not matched to a gene. The CDR3 covers 17 residues. CDR3 residues: CASTKPIVAGVYNEQFF. The CDR3 nucleotides read TGTGCCAGCACCAAGCCCATAGTAGCGGGAGTGTACAATGAGCAGTTCTTC.

CDR3 amino acids: CAISESGAEETQYF. In nucleotides, the CDR3 is TGTGCCATCAGTGAGTCCGGGGCCGAAGAGACCCAGTACTTC. The V and J genes are TRBV10-3 and TRBJ2-5; D may match TRBD1 or TRBD2 (5 bases each). V lost 0 bases and J 3 bases, leaving 8 bases between the germline ends. Germline V lookup: CDR1 ENHRY, CDR2 SYGVKD. There are 14 residues in the CDR3.

V gene TRBV5-1 combines with J gene TRBJ1-1; TRBD1 matches 7 bases. Germline V CDR1 and CDR2: SGHRS, YFSETQ. CDR3 size: 14 residues. The V gene end was trimmed by 0 bases and the J gene end by 6 bases; junction bases not matched to a gene: 5. The CDR3 DNA reads as TGCGCCAGCAGCTTGGTCCAGGGGGGTTCTGAAGCTTTCTTT. This encodes CASSLVQGGSEAFF.

This sequence joins TRBV18 and TRBJ2-7; D ambiguous. The CDR3 is 15 residues long. V was clipped by 3 bases and J by 2 bases, with 14 bases between them. Germline CDR1 is KGHSH and CDR2 is LQKENI. DNA of the CDR3: TGTGCCAGCTCACCGCGATCAGGTAGCCCCTACGAGCAGTACTTC. It translates to CASSPRSGSPYEQYF.

The chain carries TRBV15 and TRBJ2-7; 11 nucleotides line up with TRBD1. The CDR3 is 13 residues long. The J segment lost 4 bases and the V segment lost 8 bases, leaving 4 bases of the junction unmatched. Per germline, CDR1 LNHNV and CDR2 YYDKDF (reference sequence). The CDR3: CATGGQGAYEQYF. The CDR3 DNA is TGTGCCACCGGAGGACAGGGGGCGTACGAGCAGTACTTC.

This clonotype was seen a handful of times. This sequence joins TRBV3-1 and TRBJ2-1, with D maybe TRBD2 (5 bases). V was cut by 0 bases and J by 5 bases, with 20 bases left in between. Germline lookup yields CDR1 LGHDT and CDR2 YNNKEL (reference sequence). CDR3 size: 18 residues. The CDR3 coding sequence is TGTGCCAGCAGCCAAGATGGGAGCAGCTTAGGAGGCGACAATGAGCAGTTCTTC. Its translation is CASSQDGSSLGGDNEQFF.

The chain employs TRBV7-8 and TRBJ1-1; the D gene is possibly TRBD1 (6 bases). Germline values: CDR1 SGHVS, CDR2 FQNEAQ. Between the trimmed V and J ends, which lost 0 bases and 2 bases, there was a span of 13 bases. CDR3 size: 16 residues. DNA for the CDR3: TGTGCCAGCAGCTTAGCGCTGGGACACTACAACACTGAAGCTTTCTTT. This sequence encodes CASSLALGHYNTEAFF.

The V gene is TRBV6-2 or TRBV6-3, the J gene TRBJ2-5, with TRBD2 identical over 9 bases. The CDR3 has 14 amino acids. Germline V CDR1 and CDR2: MNHEY, SVGEGT. V was pared by 6 bases and J by 2 bases, with 4 bases of the junction left unmatched. The CDR3 loop is CASRLAGLQETQYF. The CDR3 DNA follows: TGTGCCAGCAGGCTAGCGGGGCTACAAGAGACCCAGTACTTC.

The chain couples TRBV6-5 to TRBJ1-4; tentatively, D is TRBD1 (6 bases). Germline-derived CDR1 and CDR2 are MNHEY and SVGAGI. The CDR3 length is 16 residues. The germline V and J ends were trimmed by 0 bases and 3 bases, with 11 bases remaining between them. CDR3 region: CASSYSDSPPNEKLFF. DNA for the CDR3: TGTGCCAGCAGTTACTCGGACAGTCCGCCTAATGAAAAACTGTTTTTT.

This chain uses TRBV5-1 with TRBJ2-5; 13 bases line up with TRBD2. The CDR3 length is 15 residues. The germline CDR1 and CDR2 sequences are SGHRS and YFSETQ. Trimming removed 2 bases from V and 5 bases from J; junction bases left unmatched: 3. This chain's CDR3 is CASSLGTSGTETQYF. CDR3 nucleotide sequence: TGCGCCAGCAGCTTAGGGACTAGCGGGACGGAGACCCAGTACTTC.

This chain uses TRBV11-2 with TRBJ2-5; 7 positions agree with TRBD2. The CDR3 is 15 residues long. From germline, CDR1 is SGHAT and CDR2 FQNNGV. The J segment lost 4 bases and the V segment lost 1 base, leaving 6 bases of the junction unmatched. This CDR3 is CASSLVRGSGETQYF. CDR3 coding DNA: TGTGCCAGCAGCTTAGTTCGCGGGAGTGGAGAGACCCAGTACTTC.

This clonotype was counted between two and nine times. The chain carries TRBV9 and TRBJ2-7; 9 positions match TRBD2. J gave up 2 bases and V 0 bases, and 6 bases lay outside the gene matches. CDR1 is SGDLS and CDR2 is YYNGEE in the germline V gene. The CDR3 length is 16 residues. The CDR3 spells CASSVDRLAETYEQYF. The CDR3 DNA reads as TGTGCCAGCAGCGTAGACCGACTAGCGGAGACCTACGAGCAGTACTTC.

This clonotype was seen a few times. This sequence joins TRBV27 and TRBJ2-7, with 7 bases lining up with TRBD1. Germline values: CDR1 MNHEY, CDR2 SMNVEV (reference sequence). CDR3 length: 12 residues. J lost 3 bases, V lost 8 bases, and 4 bases had no gene match. The CDR3 DNA reads TGTGCCAGCGACAGGGTGGACTACGAGCAGTACTTC. Translation: CASDRVDYEQYF.

V gene TRBV6-1 combines with J gene TRBJ1-2; maybe TRBD1 (5 bases). Looked up from germline, CDR1 is MNHNS and CDR2 is SASEGT. V dropped 11 bases and J dropped 0 bases, with 13 bases sitting between them. The CDR3 extends over 13 amino acids. CDR3 region: CAVGATSNYGYTF. The CDR3 bases are TGTGCCGTTGGGGCCACCTCTAACTATGGCTACACCTTC.

The chain joins TRBV14 to TRBJ1-2; unclear D gene. The CDR3 spans 15 residues. Looked up from germline, CDR1 is SGHDN and CDR2 is FVKESK. The V and J ends lost 0 bases and 0 bases respectively, with 8 bases between them. CDR3 amino acids: CASSQDPKANYGYTF. The CDR3 bases are TGTGCCAGCAGCCAAGATCCGAAAGCTAACTATGGCTACACCTTC.

The CDR3 region has the DNA TGTGCCACCAGTGACCCCGGGACAGGATCCGGGGAGCTGTTTTTT. Translated: CATSDPGTGSGELFF. The chain uses TRBV24-1 and TRBJ2-2; 8 nucleotides agree with TRBD1. Germline V gene sequence: CDR1 KGHDR, CDR2 SFDVKD. V was pared by 4 bases and J by 6 bases, with 6 bases of the junction left unmatched. The CDR3 sequence is 15 residues long.

The chain carries TRBV7-9 and TRBJ2-7, with TRBD2 matching over 15 bases. The germline V gene has CDR1 SEHNR and CDR2 FQNEAQ (reference sequence). With 4 bases clipped from V and 5 bases from J, the junction kept 9 bases outside the gene matches. There are 17 residues in the CDR3. CDR3 sequence (DNA): TGTGCCAGCAGCTCCCGGACTAGCGGGAGGGCGGCTCACGAGCAGTACTTC. As protein: CASSSRTSGRAAHEQYF.

This clonotype turned up a few times. The chain carries TRBV7-7 and TRBJ2-5, with no clear D. CDR3 length: 14 amino acids. Germline values: CDR1 SSHAT, CDR2 FNYEAQ (reference sequence). V was clipped by 4 bases and J by 5 bases, with 14 bases between them. CDR3 bases: TGTGCCAGCAGCTCCACGCCTGGGGTCGAGACCCAGTACTTC. Its protein product is CASSSTPGVETQYF.

This clonotype was seen only once. This chain joins TRBV5-1 and TRBJ2-1; maybe TRBD2 (6 bases). The CDR3 extends over 16 amino acids. Per the germline V gene, CDR1 is SGHRS and CDR2 is YFSETQ. Trimming removed 0 bases from V and 4 bases from J, with 14 bases in between. In DNA form, the CDR3 reads TGCGCCAGCAGCTTGGCGCCGGACTACTTTTACAATGAGCAGTTCTTC. This codes for CASSLAPDYFYNEQFF.